Following are 18 T cell receptor beta chains from one sample sequenced in a study of blood T cell repertoires in COVID-19. TCRdb keeps only in-frame clones here, not all; method: immunoSEQ multiplex PCR. In the table there are around 250,000 clones, approximately 83% of which are singletons. Sequences were obtained from PBMCs or T cells enriched from blood (not recorded which). These receptors originate from a woman between 45 and 65 years old who had recovered from COVID-19.

The rearrangement links TRBV2 to TRBJ2-3; tentative D call: TRBD2 (6 bases). This CDR3 contains 14 residues. V lost 9 bases to trimming and J lost 2 bases, with 15 bases between them. Per the germline V gene, CDR1 is SNHLY and CDR2 is FYNNEI. CDR3 in DNA: TGTGCCAGTCTAGCGAGGGCCAACACAGATACGCAGTATTTT. Translation gives CASLARANTDTQYF.

The V gene is TRBV5-5, the J gene TRBJ2-7, with TRBD2 matching over 8 bases. This CDR3 is 15 amino acids long. Trimming cost V 4 bases and J 13 bases; bases outside gene matches: 19. Germline V gene lookup returns CDR1 SGHKS and CDR2 YYEKEE (reference sequence). Written as DNA, the CDR3 is TGTGCCAGCAGCCGGGGAGAGCGGGAGTACTTCCCGGGATACTTC. Protein: CASSRGEREYFPGYF.

The gene calls are TRBV2 and TRBJ2-5, with D maybe TRBD1 (6 bases). Germline CDR1 SNHLY, CDR2 FYNNEI. V lost 6 bases, J lost 2 bases, and 10 bases lay in between. The CDR3 totals 13 residues. The CDR3 is CASSWQGQETQYF. The CDR3, as DNA: TGTGCCAGCAGCTGGCAGGGGCAAGAGACCCAGTACTTC.

The chain joins TRBV10-3 to TRBJ1-1; 9 bases map to TRBD1. The germline V gene encodes CDR1 ENHRY and CDR2 SYGVKD. After removal of 9 bases from V and 7 bases from J, the junction contained 9 bases not matched to a gene. This CDR3 has 13 amino acids. The CDR3 reads CAIARDRAHEAFF. In DNA, the CDR3 is TGTGCCATAGCCCGGGACAGGGCTCATGAAGCTTTCTTT.

This chain links TRBV10-3 with TRBJ2-1; 8 nucleotides line up with TRBD1. The CDR3 totals 14 residues. V was clipped by 10 bases and J by 7 bases; unmatched bases: 12. CDR1 and CDR2 from the germline V gene are ENHRY and SYGVKD. The CDR3 DNA reads TGTGCCACCATTGCCGGGACAGGTTGGAATGAGCAGTTCTTC. Translated, it gives CATIAGTGWNEQFF.

The CDR3, as DNA: TGCGCCAGCAGCCAAGACCCGGGTAGAAGAGATTACAATGAGCAGTTCTTC. It yields the protein CASSQDPGRRDYNEQFF. The chain has TRBV4-1 and TRBJ2-1; D remains ambiguous. V dropped 0 bases and J dropped 4 bases, with 16 bases sitting between them. Germline CDR1 and CDR2: MGHRA and YSYEKL. CDR3 size: 17 residues.

The V gene is TRBV28, the J gene TRBJ2-7; TRBD1 is a possible D gene (5 bases). V lost 3 bases to trimming and J lost 1 base, with 13 bases between them. Germline V lookup: CDR1 MDHEN, CDR2 SYDVKM. CDR3 length equals 15 residues. DNA of the CDR3: TGTGCCAGCAGTTTGGCAGGGTTTAGATCCTACGAGCAGTACTTC. Protein product: CASSLAGFRSYEQYF.

The V gene is TRBV27, the J gene TRBJ2-1; 10 positions agree with TRBD2. This CDR3 is built from 17 residues. Germline CDR1 reads MNHEY; CDR2 reads SMNVEV (reference sequence). V was clipped by 4 bases and J by 4 bases; unmatched bases: 10. CDR3 loop: CASSSRSGTSAYNEQFF. In nucleotides, the CDR3 is TGTGCCAGCAGTTCACGTTCCGGGACTAGCGCTTACAATGAGCAGTTCTTC.

This clone was seen only once. The chain carries TRBV3-1 (or the pseudogene TRBV3-2) and TRBJ1-1; D possibly corresponds to TRBD1 (5 bases). This CDR3 spans 14 amino acids. The germline CDR1 and CDR2 sequences are LGHDT and YNNKEL (reference sequence). V lost 3 bases and J lost 0, with 8 bases in between. CDR3 sequence (DNA): TGTGCCAGCAGCCATGGACACCTGAACACTGAAGCTTTCTTT. Translated, it gives CASSHGHLNTEAFF.

This clone has a handful of counts. The chain couples TRBV28 to TRBJ1-5; D is possibly TRBD1 (5 bases). The CDR3 consists of 12 residues. Germline V gene lookup returns CDR1 MDHEN and CDR2 SYDVKM. Trimming left V 8 bases short and J 7 bases short, with 12 bases between. The CDR3: CASARGLQPQHF. CDR3 nucleotide sequence: TGTGCCAGCGCTCGGGGGTTACAGCCCCAGCATTTT.

The J gene is TRBJ2-2, the V gene TRBV28, with D possibly matching TRBD1 (5 bases). V was shortened by 5 bases and J by 2 bases, with 12 bases between the two germline ends. This CDR3 spans 15 amino acids. Germline CDR1 MDHEN, CDR2 SYDVKM. The CDR3 here is CASSPVGPNTGELFF. CDR3 bases: TGTGCCAGCAGTCCCGTGGGGCCTAACACCGGGGAGCTGTTTTTT.

This chain links TRBV18 with TRBJ2-7; TRBD1 matches 10 bases. Looked up from germline, CDR1 is KGHSH and CDR2 is LQKENI. The CDR3 sequence is 15 residues long. Trimming took 3 bases from V and 0 from J; bases not matched to a gene: 2. CDR3: CASSPGTGASYEQYF. CDR3 coding DNA: TGTGCCAGCTCACCCGGGACAGGGGCCTCCTACGAGCAGTACTTC.

J is TRBJ2-2 and V is TRBV7-9; 8 nucleotides match TRBD1. This CDR3 contains 16 residues. Unmatched junction bases numbered 6, after V lost 0 bases and J lost 6 bases. Per germline, CDR1 SEHNR and CDR2 FQNEAQ (reference sequence). The chain's CDR3 is CASSLALQGAPGELFF. As DNA, the CDR3 is TGTGCCAGCAGCTTAGCTCTTCAGGGGGCGCCCGGGGAGCTGTTTTTT.

The genes are TRBV28 and TRBJ2-1; 10 bases line up with TRBD1. The CDR3 loop spans 15 amino acids. Germline CDR1 is MDHEN and CDR2 is SYDVKM. With 7 bases clipped from V and 3 bases from J, the junction kept 6 bases outside the gene matches. CDR3 sequence reads: CASTWGQGFYNEQFF. CDR3 sequence (DNA): TGTGCCAGCACCTGGGGACAGGGGTTCTACAATGAGCAGTTCTTC.

The V gene is TRBV19, the J gene TRBJ2-5; D ambiguous. Trimming stripped 3 bases from V and 5 bases from J, with 4 bases between. The CDR3 runs 11 residues. Germline lookup yields CDR1 LNHDA and CDR2 SQIVND (reference sequence). CDR3 sequence (DNA): TGTGCCAGTAGTATTATGGAGACCCAGTACTTC. Translating gives CASSIMETQYF. Looking up the rest from reference TRBV19 and TRBJ2-5 gives the full variable domain: DGGITQSPKYLFRKEGQNVTLSCEQNLNHDAMYWYRQDPGQGLRLIYYSQIVNDFQKGDIAEGYSVSREKKESFPLTVTSAQKNPTAFYLCASSIMETQYFGPGTRLLVL.

V gene TRBV18 combines with J gene TRBJ2-3; 13 bases map to TRBD2. Germline-derived CDR1 and CDR2 are KGHSH and LQKENI. The CDR3 length is 17 residues. The trim removed 3 bases at V and 2 bases at J, leaving 5 bases unmatched. The CDR3 is CASSPRTSGSITDTQYF. The CDR3 region has the DNA TGTGCCAGCTCACCGAGGACTAGCGGGAGTATCACAGATACGCAGTATTTT.

This rearrangement joins TRBV1 to TRBJ2-7; the table calls TRBD2, which could not be checked here. TRBV1 corresponds to a pseudogene. The CDR3 runs to 16 residues. The DNA for the CDR3 is TGCACCAGCAGCCAAGATCCCCGGCGGGGATACTACGAGCAGTACTTC. Its translation: CTSSQDPRRGYYEQYF.

The rearrangement joins TRBV6-5 to TRBJ2-2; D is unresolved. CDR1 and CDR2 (germline): MNHEY, SVGAGI. The CDR3 has 14 residues. With 5 bases removed from V and 6 bases from J, the gap between germline ends came to 13 bases. CDR3 coding DNA: TGTGCCAGCAGTAGACTCCTGAAGGCCGGGGAGCTGTTTTTT. Amino acids: CASSRLLKAGELFF.